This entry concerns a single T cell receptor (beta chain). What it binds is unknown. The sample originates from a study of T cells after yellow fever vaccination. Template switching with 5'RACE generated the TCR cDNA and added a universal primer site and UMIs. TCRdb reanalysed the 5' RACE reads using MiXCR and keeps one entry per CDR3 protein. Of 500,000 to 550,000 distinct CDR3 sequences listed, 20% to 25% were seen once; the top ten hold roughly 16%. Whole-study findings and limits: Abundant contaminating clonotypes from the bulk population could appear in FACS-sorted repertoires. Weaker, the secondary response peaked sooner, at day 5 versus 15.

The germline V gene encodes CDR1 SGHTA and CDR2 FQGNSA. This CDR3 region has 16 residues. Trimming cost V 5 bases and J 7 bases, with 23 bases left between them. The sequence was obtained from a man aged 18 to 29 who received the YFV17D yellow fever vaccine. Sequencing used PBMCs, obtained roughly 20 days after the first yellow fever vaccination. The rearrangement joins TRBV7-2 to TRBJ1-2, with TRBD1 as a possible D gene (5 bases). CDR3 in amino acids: CASSRSFGTLEGGYTF. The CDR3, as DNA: TGTGCCAGCAGCCGATCCTTCGGGACCCTAGAGGGTGGCTACACCTTC.